This T cell receptor beta chain was found in a study of cytomegalovirus exposure and HLA in healthy donors. Overall study results and limits: In an earlier analysis, most TCR beta V segments were productive about 87% or about 30% of the time. Cytomegalovirus status, reportedly, was diagnosed with high specificity and sensitivity by the classifier.

The PCR had 60 Vbeta and 13 Jbeta primers. Original methodology: There were about 80 million unique TCR beta chains by a later count, and some 11 million of them were shared. Method: immunoSEQ multiplex PCR; TCRdb's copy keeps in-frame clones and lacks some. V, J and clone size derive from that table, while D and trimming were established from the DNA sequence. The sample shows about 38,000 clones, 86% of them seen only once. CDR3 length equals 14 residues. CDR1 and CDR2 (germline): SGHRS, YFSETQ. J lost 7 bases, V lost 6 bases, and 6 bases had no gene match. Concerning this clone: The antigen remains unidentified.

The receptor's source is a middle-aged woman in good health and CMV-seropositive. The gene calls are TRBV5-1 and TRBJ2-1, with 11 bases identical to TRBD1. The sample taken for sequencing was PBMCs. CDR3 amino acids: CASTPGTGGNEQFF. The CDR3 DNA reads TGCGCCAGCACTCCCGGGACAGGGGGGAATGAGCAGTTCTTC. The whole variable domain, filled in from reference TRBV5-1 and TRBJ2-1, reads KAGVTQTPRYLIKTRGQQVTLSCSPISGHRSVSWYQQTPGQGLQFLFEYFSETQRNKGNFPGRFSGRQFSNSRSEMNVSTLELGDSALYLCASTPGTGGNEQFFGPGTRLTVL.